This TCR beta chain was observed in a study of cytomegalovirus exposure and HLA in healthy donors. Findings of the study overall: It was only CMV serostatus that was available as immune exposure information. An analysis that came later showed most CMV-associated TCR beta chains appearing HLA-restricted.

Of note for this clone: Its antigen is not known.

The ends were cut back, 3 bases at V and 6 bases at J, with 15 bases in the middle. Germline loops: CDR1 KGHSH, CDR2 LQKENI. The CDR3 loop spans 14 amino acids. PCR used 60 Vbeta primers and 13 Jbeta primers. Generated by immunoSEQ multiplex PCR, the TCRdb table keeps only in-frame clones and is missing some. The sample records roughly 100,000 clones, 70% to 80% being singletons. This receptor was obtained from a man between 35 and 55 years old in good health and CMV-seronegative. The chain uses TRBV18 and TRBJ2-7; tentative D call: TRBD2 (5 bases). The material sequenced was PBMCs. In DNA form, the CDR3 reads TGTGCCAGCTCACCTATGTCGAGGGTGGGCGAGCAGTACTTC. It specifies CASSPMSRVGEQYF.